This TCR beta chain was sequenced in a study of blood T cell repertoires in COVID-19. Study background: Samples came from the United States, Italy and Spain, spanning acute and convalescent COVID-19.

In the original analysis: Estimates of nucleated cell counts were drawn from the amplification of reference gene primers. Data came from immunoSEQ multiplex PCR; TCRdb stores just in-frame clones and leaves some out. Clone size and V and J calls were adopted from that table, with D and trimming inferred from the DNA. The sample includes 150,000 or so clones, approximately 82% of them seen just once. In this sample, this clone turned up once. The source is a human donor with acute or convalescent COVID-19. The donor label of this sample is uncertain. Source material: peripheral blood.

This CDR3 is CASSSGLGYDTQYF. The CDR3 nucleotides read TGTGCCAGCAGCTCGGGACTCGGGTACGATACGCAGTATTTT. The rearrangement links TRBV7-2 to TRBJ2-3; the D gene is possibly TRBD2 (6 bases). In germline, CDR1 is SGHTA, CDR2 FQGNSA. V was clipped by 4 bases and J by 6 bases, with 14 bases between them. The CDR3 runs 14 residues.